This entry features one T cell receptor (beta chain) sequence. Its antigen is not identified. It was with 60 Vbeta and 13 Jbeta primers that the PCR ran. As originally analysed: The count from a later analysis was about 80 million unique TCR beta chains, around 11 million of them shared. Generated by immunoSEQ multiplex PCR, the TCRdb table keeps only in-frame clones and is missing some. That table supplies the V and J calls and clone size; D and trimming were determined from the DNA. The profile shows some 130,000 clones, around four fifths of them singletons. Those who donated were healthy bone marrow donors. This record belongs to a study of cytomegalovirus exposure and HLA in healthy donors. Broader study findings: Available immune exposure information covered CMV serostatus only. The listing of 150 or so TCR beta chains classed them as cytomegalovirus-associated.

The V segment lost 6 bases and the J segment 2 bases; nucleotides outside the gene matches: 5. The CDR3 is made up of 14 amino acids. Germline V gene lookup returns CDR1 MNHEY and CDR2 SVGAGI. This TCR derives from a male donor in good health and CMV-seronegative. The V call is TRBV6-5, the J call TRBJ1-2; 8 nucleotides line up with TRBD1. Sequencing was performed on PBMCs. The CDR3 region has the DNA TGTGCCAGCAGCGGGGACAGGTACAACTATGGCTACACCTTC. This gives the protein CASSGDRYNYGYTF.